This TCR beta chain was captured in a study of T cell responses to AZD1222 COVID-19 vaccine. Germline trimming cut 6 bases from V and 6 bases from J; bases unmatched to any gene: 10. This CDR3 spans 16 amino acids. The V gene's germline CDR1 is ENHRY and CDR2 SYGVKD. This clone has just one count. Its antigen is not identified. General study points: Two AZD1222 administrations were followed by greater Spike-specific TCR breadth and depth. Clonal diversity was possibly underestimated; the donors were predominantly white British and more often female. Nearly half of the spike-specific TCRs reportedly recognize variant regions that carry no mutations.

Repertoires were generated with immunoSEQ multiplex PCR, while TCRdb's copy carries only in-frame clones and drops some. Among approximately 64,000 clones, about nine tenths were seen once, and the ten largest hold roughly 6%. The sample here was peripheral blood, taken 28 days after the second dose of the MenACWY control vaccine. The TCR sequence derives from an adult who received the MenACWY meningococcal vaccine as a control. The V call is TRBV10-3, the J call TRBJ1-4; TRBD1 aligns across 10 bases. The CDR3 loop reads CAIRGGQGGLDEKLFF. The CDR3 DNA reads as TGTGCCATCAGGGGTGGACAGGGGGGCCTTGATGAAAAACTGTTTTTT.